This T cell receptor beta chain was captured by sequencing in a study of cytomegalovirus exposure and HLA in healthy donors. General observations from the study: An analysis that came later showed most CMV-associated TCR beta chains appearing HLA-restricted. Researchers catalogued 160 or so TCR beta chains as cytomegalovirus-associated. A later analysis reported that several of the most significant clusters appeared to be linked to common viral pathogens, among them Epstein-Barr virus.

Primers included in the PCR were 60 Vbeta and 13 Jbeta primers. Authors' analysis steps: A later analysis tallied some 80 million unique TCR beta chains, around 10 million of them shared. Sequenced by immunoSEQ multiplex PCR; TCRdb stores in-frame clones only, minus some. That table furnishes V, J and clone size, whereas the DNA furnished D and trimming. The data hold under 200,000 clones, with roughly 79% observed a single time. Germline V gives CDR1 LNHDA, CDR2 SQIVND (reference sequence). V was trimmed by 9 bases and J by 3 bases, leaving 11 bases between them. This CDR3 contains 12 residues. Concerning this clone: The antigen is unknown.

The J gene is TRBJ1-1, the V gene TRBV19; a possible D gene is TRBD1 (5 bases). This TCR derives from a man aged 25 to 45 in good health and CMV-seronegative. Specimen: PBMCs. CDR3 in amino acids: CASGGRDTEAFF. In nucleotides, the CDR3 is TGTGCCAGCGGGGGGAGGGACACTGAAGCTTTCTTT. Together with reference TRBV19 and TRBJ1-1, the CDR3 gives the full variable domain: DGGITQSPKYLFRKEGQNVTLSCEQNLNHDAMYWYRQDPGQGLRLIYYSQIVNDFQKGDIAEGYSVSREKKESFPLTVTSAQKNPTAFYLCASGGRDTEAFFGQGTRLTVV.